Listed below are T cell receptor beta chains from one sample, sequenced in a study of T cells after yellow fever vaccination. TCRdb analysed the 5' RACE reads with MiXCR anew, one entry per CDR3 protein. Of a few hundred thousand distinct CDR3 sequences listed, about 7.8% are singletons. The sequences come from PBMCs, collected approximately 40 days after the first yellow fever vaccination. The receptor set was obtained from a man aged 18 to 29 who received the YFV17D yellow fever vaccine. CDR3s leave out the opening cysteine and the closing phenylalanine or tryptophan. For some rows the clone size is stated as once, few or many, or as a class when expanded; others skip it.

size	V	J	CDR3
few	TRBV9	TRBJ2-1	ASSVEGRTGVHEQF
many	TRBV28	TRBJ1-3	ASTTGDGGNTIY
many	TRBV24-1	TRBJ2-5	ATSDPGTDQETQY
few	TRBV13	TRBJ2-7	ASSLQTSGGAYEQY
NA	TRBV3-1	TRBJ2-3	ASSQQRGGADTQY
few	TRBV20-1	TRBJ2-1	SGGTGGSNEQF
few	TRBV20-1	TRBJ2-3	SYSNSGGRYPGTQY
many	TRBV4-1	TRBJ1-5	ASSQEGGQGHNQPQH
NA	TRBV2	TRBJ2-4	ASSKGLAVEAKNIQY
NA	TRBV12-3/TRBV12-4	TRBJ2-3	ASSVGATTVDTQY
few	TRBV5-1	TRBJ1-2	ASSFTTGNYGYT
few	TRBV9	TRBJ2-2	ASSVPRRAANTGELF
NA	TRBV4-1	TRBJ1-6	ASSQEGSWQGRSNEINSPLH
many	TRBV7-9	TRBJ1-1	ASSLGDPVMNTEAF
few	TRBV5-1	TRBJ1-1	ASSLGDTNTEAF
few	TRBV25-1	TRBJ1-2	ASSEYGPRSGYGYT
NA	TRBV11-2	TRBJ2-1	ASSPTGTANDNEQF
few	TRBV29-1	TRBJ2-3	SVFDGGGISTDTQY
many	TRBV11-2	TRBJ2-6	ASSLGSRGAPFSGANVLT
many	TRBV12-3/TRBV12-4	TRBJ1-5	ASSLGTLDQPQH
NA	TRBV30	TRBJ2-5	AWRPPTGETQY
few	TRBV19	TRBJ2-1	ASSRVPSGVLSSYNEQF
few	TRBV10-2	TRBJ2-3	ASRLAGGADTQY
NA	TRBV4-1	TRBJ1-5	ASSPTGGTRQPQH
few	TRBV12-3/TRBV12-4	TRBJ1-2	ASSIDRNYGYT
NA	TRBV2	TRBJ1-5	ASSWETGVNSNQPQH
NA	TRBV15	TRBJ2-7	ATSRDPPGQSYEQY
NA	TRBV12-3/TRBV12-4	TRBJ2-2	ASSPGEQGALTGELF
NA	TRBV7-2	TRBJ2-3	ASSLSVASGTDTQY
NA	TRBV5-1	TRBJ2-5	ASSLSTGEETQY